These T cell receptor beta chains were read from a single sample in a study of OX40 agonist ivuxolimab in advanced cancers. Using immunoSEQ multiplex PCR, the repertoire was profiled, and TCRdb retains in-frame clones only, with some absent. The sample comprises about 77,000 clones, approximately 85% of which are singletons, and roughly 2.2% rests with the top ten. The sequences come from CD4+ or CD8+ T cells sorted from blood, collected in a trial of the OX40 agonist ivuxolimab. The receptors derive from an adult with an advanced solid tumor such as melanoma, head and neck, liver or kidney cancer. Each CDR3 is given with its conserved first and last residue. The D gene is left open where the match is weak. Some rows mark clone size as missing; the rest say once, few, many or name a class of expanded clone.

CASSLIGNEQFF,TGTGCCAGCAGCTTAATAGGAAATGAGCAGTTCTTC,TRBV7-3,.,TRBJ2-1,.
CASSLATGVLADGANVLTF,TGTGCCAGCAGCTTGGCGACAGGGGTTTTAGCGGATGGGGCCAACGTCCTGACTTTC,TRBV5-6,.,TRBJ2-6,TRBD1
CASSSDSDYSPLHF,TGTGCCAGCAGCTCAGACTCAGACTATTCACCCCTCCACTTT,TRBV14,.,TRBJ1-6,.
CARGLTRGAPNTGELFF,TGTGCCCGAGGGTTGACAAGGGGGGCCCCGAACACCGGGGAGCTGTTTTTT,TRBV10-3,.,TRBJ2-2,.
CASSTRTSGGYNEQFF,TGTGCCAGCAGCACCCGGACTAGCGGGGGGTACAATGAGCAGTTCTTC,TRBV11-2,few,TRBJ2-1,TRBD2
CASNRDRGTGELFF,TGTGCCAGCAACCGGGACAGGGGCACCGGGGAGCTGTTTTTT,TRBV6-6,.,TRBJ2-2,TRBD1
CASSYRDNSYEQYF,TGTGCCAGCAGTTACCGAGACAACTCCTACGAGCAGTACTTC,TRBV6-5,.,TRBJ2-7,.
CASSPSRTVNTEAFF,TGTGCCAGCAGTCCATCCCGGACAGTGAACACTGAAGCTTTCTTT,TRBV28,.,TRBJ1-1,.
CASSRTGAGANVLTF,TGTGCCAGTAGTAGAACAGGTGCTGGGGCCAACGTCCTGACTTTC,TRBV19,few,TRBJ2-6,.
CAWSDSYYTF,TGTGCCTGGAGTGACAGCTACTACACCTTC,TRBV30,few,TRBJ1-2,.
CASSFRGLILETQYF,TGTGCCAGCAGTTTCAGGGGGCTCATCCTCGAGACCCAGTACTTC,TRBV28,.,TRBJ2-5,TRBD1
CASSALRNTEAFF,TGCGCCAGCAGCGCACTCAGGAACACTGAAGCTTTCTTT,TRBV5-1,.,TRBJ1-1,.
CASSRDYGYTF,TGTGCCAGTAGTAGGGACTATGGCTACACCTTC,TRBV19,.,TRBJ1-2,.
CASSSGDQETQYF,TGTGCCAGCAGCTCGGGGGACCAAGAGACCCAGTACTTC,TRBV5-4,.,TRBJ2-5,.
CAWQNPGQGVSGYTF,TGTGCCTGGCAGAATCCGGGACAGGGGGTATCTGGCTACACCTTC,TRBV30,.,TRBJ1-2,TRBD1
CASSPSGDNQPQHF,TGTGCCAGCAGTCCCTCAGGGGACAATCAGCCCCAGCATTTT,TRBV6-4,few,TRBJ1-5,.
CASSLGGSYGYTF,TGTGCCAGCAGCTTAGGGGGTTCTTACGGCTACACCTTC,TRBV7-2,.,TRBJ1-2,.